These 16 T cell receptor beta chains came from one sample sequenced in a study of blood T cell repertoires in COVID-19. Profiled with immunoSEQ multiplex PCR; TCRdb holds only in-frame clones, not every one. The table has about 94,000 clones, 74% seen once. The material sequenced was peripheral blood. These receptors all stem from an older man with COVID-19, enrolled during active disease.

This chain links TRBV5-1 with TRBJ2-7, with 10 bases identical to TRBD2. Germline V gene lookup returns CDR1 SGHRS and CDR2 YFSETQ. CDR3 length: 15 amino acids. Germline trimming cut 3 bases from V and 3 bases from J; bases unmatched to any gene: 6. CDR3 coding DNA: TGCGCCAGCAGCTCGGGACTAGCGAGGAACTACGAGCAGTACTTC. Encoded protein: CASSSGLARNYEQYF.

The chain combines TRBV14 with TRBJ2-2; no reliable D call. There are 14 residues in the CDR3. CDR1 and CDR2 from the germline V gene are SGHDN and FVKESK. V was pared by 3 bases and J by 3 bases, with 8 bases between. The chain's CDR3 is CASSHNADTGELFF. The CDR3 region has the DNA TGTGCCAGCAGCCATAATGCGGACACCGGGGAGCTGTTTTTT.

The chain recombines TRBV11-2 with TRBJ2-7, with 8 positions matching TRBD2. The J segment lost 0 bases and the V segment lost 5 bases, leaving 9 bases of the junction unmatched. The CDR3 contains 16 residues. Germline-derived CDR1 and CDR2 are SGHAT and FQNNGV. In DNA form, the CDR3 reads TGTGCCAGCAGCCCCCGGGGGGGAGGCGCCTCCTACGAGCAGTACTTC. It translates to CASSPRGGGASYEQYF.

The rearrangement uses TRBV6-2 or TRBV6-3 and TRBJ1-5; D ambiguous. The CDR3 is 15 residues long. V was clipped by 0 bases and J by 5 bases, with 11 bases between them. Germline-derived CDR1 and CDR2 are MNHEY and SVGEGT. CDR3: CASSYSGGYYQPQHF. For the CDR3, the DNA is TGTGCCAGCAGTTACTCAGGAGGGTACTATCAGCCCCAGCATTTT.

A remark on this clone: The limits of the CDR3 on the DNA are not certain, so only TCRdb's listed CDR3 is given. The chain carries TRBV21-1 and TRBJ1-6; TRBD1, the table's D call, lacks a check against the DNA. TRBV21-1 constitutes a pseudogene. Termini included, the CDR3 measures 22 amino acids. CDR3 protein: CASSKAAIPGLVGTGNNSPLHF.

The CDR3 reads CASSFRVPYEQYF. Written as DNA, the CDR3 is TGTGCCAGCAGTTTTCGGGTCCCCTACGAGCAGTACTTC. V gene TRBV28 combines with J gene TRBJ2-7; D unclear. The CDR3 runs 13 residues. CDR1 and CDR2 (germline): MDHEN, SYDVKM. V lost 3 bases, J lost 2 bases, and 8 bases lay in between.

The chain joins TRBV5-4 to TRBJ1-2, with D possibly matching TRBD1 (5 bases). Germline loops: CDR1 SGHNT, CDR2 YYREEE (reference sequence). CDR3 size: 13 residues. V lost 0 bases and J lost 5, with 8 bases in between. CDR3 sequence (DNA): TGTGCCAGCAGCTTGGCGGGGGGGTATGGCTACACCTTC. It specifies CASSLAGGYGYTF. Full variable domain (outside the CDR3, taken from reference TRBV5-4 and TRBJ1-2): ETGVTQSPTHLIKTRGQQVTLRCSSQSGHNTVSWYQQALGQGPQFIFQYYREEENGRGNFPPRFSGLQFPNYSSELNVNALELDDSALYLCASSLAGGYGYTFGSGTRLTVV.

V usage is TRBV9 and J usage is TRBJ2-1, with unresolved D. The CDR3 is made up of 14 amino acids. Germline loops: CDR1 SGDLS, CDR2 YYNGEE. With 0 bases removed from V and 9 bases from J, the gap between germline ends came to 13 bases. Here the CDR3 DNA reads TGTGCCAGCAGCGTAGGTGGTAGTCCTGGTGAGCAGTTCTTC. Translation: CASSVGGSPGEQFF.

This chain connects TRBV7-2 to TRBJ2-1; 9 bases match TRBD2. Per the germline V gene, CDR1 is SGHTA and CDR2 is FQGNSA. V lost 0 bases and J lost 4; bases outside the gene matches: 4. The CDR3 consists of 16 residues. CDR3: CASSLAASGEYNEQFF. CDR3 nucleotide sequence: TGTGCCAGCAGCTTAGCGGCTAGCGGGGAATACAATGAGCAGTTCTTC.

The chain links TRBV4-1 to TRBJ2-1; TRBD2 matches 9 bases. Germline CDR1 is MGHRA and CDR2 is YSYEKL. The ends lost 0 bases at V and 7 bases at J; junction bases unmatched: 4. CDR3 length: 15 residues. CDR3 sequence reads: CASSQDYSGGNEQFF. CDR3 coding DNA: TGCGCCAGCAGCCAAGATTACAGCGGGGGGAATGAGCAGTTCTTC.

This clone was observed a single time. V usage is TRBV12-3 or TRBV12-4 and J usage is TRBJ1-3; D remains ambiguous. The CDR3 length is 13 residues. V was shortened by 5 bases and J by 2 bases, with 7 bases between the two germline ends. The CDR3 here is CASSPSAGNTIYF. The CDR3 DNA sequence: TGTGCCAGCAGTCCCAGCGCTGGAAACACCATATATTTT.

The chain links TRBV7-2 to TRBJ1-4, with 7 bases fitting TRBD1. V gave up 3 bases and J gave up 7 bases; unmatched junction bases: 8. The CDR3 has 15 residues. Germline CDR1 SGHTA, CDR2 FQGNSA. Written as DNA, the CDR3 is TGTGCCAGCAGCTTTGGAGACAGGGATCGTGAAAAACTGTTTTTT. Encoded protein: CASSFGDRDREKLFF.

This clone was counted only a few times. V usage is TRBV14 and J usage is TRBJ1-1; no clear D gene. CDR3 length equals 13 residues. The ends were cut back, 0 bases at V and 1 base at J, with 3 bases in the middle. The germline CDR1 and CDR2 sequences are SGHDN and FVKESK. CDR3 sequence reads: CASSQDQNTEAFF. Written as DNA, the CDR3 is TGTGCCAGCAGCCAAGACCAGAACACTGAAGCTTTCTTT.

This clone was seen a few times. The V gene is TRBV23-1, the J gene TRBJ2-7; TRBD1 might be the D (6 bases). TRBV23-1 belongs to the ORF category, with a function that is uncertain. The CDR3 spans 14 residues. Trimming shortened V by 8 bases and J by 4 bases, and 18 bases separated the two germline ends. CDR3 protein: CASVTGSNYYEQYF. In nucleotides, the CDR3 is TGCGCCAGCGTCACAGGGTCCAATTATTACGAGCAGTACTTC.

This chain connects TRBV7-9 to TRBJ1-4, with D perhaps TRBD1 (5 bases). The CDR3 is 13 amino acids. Germline lookup yields CDR1 SEHNR and CDR2 FQNEAQ (reference sequence). V shed 5 bases and J shed 11 bases, with 15 bases lying between them. This chain's CDR3 is CASSLRDSEKLFF. As DNA, the CDR3 is TGTGCCAGCAGCCTACGGGACTCCGAGAAACTGTTTTTT.

This sequence joins TRBV29-1 and TRBJ2-7; 10 bases agree with TRBD1. Germline loops: CDR1 SQVTM, CDR2 ANQGSEA. The CDR3 length is 12 residues. With V trimmed by 6 bases and J by 7 bases, 6 bases remained unmatched. CDR3 sequence (DNA): TGCAGCGTAGCGACAGGGGGCCGAGAGCAGTACTTC. Residues: CSVATGGREQYF.